The 24 T cell receptor beta chains given below trace back to one sample, sequenced in a study of T cell responses to AZD1222 COVID-19 vaccine. Clones were sequenced by immunoSEQ multiplex PCR, and TCRdb holds only the in-frame ones, with some missing. Seen here are about 140,000 clones, less than 95% observed once, and the top ten hold roughly 6.2%. This specimen was peripheral blood, taken 28 days after the second AZD1222 dose. The receptor source for this set is an adult who received the AZD1222 COVID-19 vaccine.

The chain employs TRBV28 and TRBJ2-1; 8 positions match TRBD1. This CDR3 has 14 residues. The V and J ends lost 6 bases and 3 bases, in that order; junction bases with no gene match: 4. Per germline, CDR1 MDHEN and CDR2 SYDVKM. The CDR3 protein is CASSHGQGYNEQFF. CDR3 nucleotides: TGTGCCAGCAGCCACGGACAGGGCTACAATGAGCAGTTCTTC.

The chain recombines TRBV10-3 with TRBJ1-3; perhaps TRBD1 as D (6 bases). Between the trimmed V and J ends, which lost 7 bases and 0 bases, there was a span of 10 bases. This CDR3 comprises 14 residues. The V gene's germline CDR1 is ENHRY and CDR2 SYGVKD. CDR3: CAINTGSSGNTIYF. Here the CDR3 DNA reads TGTGCCATCAACACAGGGAGCTCTGGAAACACCATATATTTT.

This chain joins TRBV5-1 and TRBJ2-7; 11 nucleotides match TRBD2. The germline gives CDR1 SGHRS, CDR2 YFSETQ. This CDR3 has 16 amino acids. V lost 4 bases to trimming and J lost 4 bases; unmatched junction nucleotides: 10. CDR3 sequence (DNA): TGCGCCAGCAGCCCCGAACTAGCGGGAGAGGTTTACGAGCAGTACTTC. Its translation: CASSPELAGEVYEQYF.

J is TRBJ2-2 and V is TRBV28; no clear D. CDR1 is MDHEN and CDR2 is SYDVKM in the germline V gene. This CDR3 has 13 residues. V shed 6 bases and J shed 6 bases, with 11 bases lying between them. CDR3 amino acids: CASSVQRPGELFF. The CDR3 bases are TGTGCCAGCAGCGTACAGAGACCCGGGGAGCTGTTTTTT.

The genes are TRBV10-3 and TRBJ1-1; possible D gene TRBD1, 6 bases. The CDR3 length is 14 residues. Germline V CDR1 and CDR2: ENHRY, SYGVKD. Trimming took off 6 bases at V and 1 base at J, with 12 bases between the two ends. The CDR3 nucleotides read TGTGCCATCAGGCGGGGGGGCGAGAACACTGAAGCTTTCTTT. It codes for CAIRRGGENTEAFF.

The rearrangement uses TRBV21-1 and TRBJ1-5. TRBV21-1 is a recognized pseudogene. The CDR3 contains 14 residues. The CDR3 DNA reads TGTGCCAGCAGCCCGGGTCGGAGCAATCAGCCCCAGCATTTT. This gives the protein CASSPGRSNQPQHF.

V and J are TRBV28 and TRBJ1-1, with D uncertain. Germline V gene lookup returns CDR1 MDHEN and CDR2 SYDVKM. With 3 bases removed from V and 3 bases from J, the gap between germline ends came to 8 bases. The CDR3 loop spans 13 amino acids. CDR3 in DNA: TGTGCCAGCAGTTTTTCAGTGGACACTGAAGCTTTCTTT. Translating gives CASSFSVDTEAFF.

CDR3 coding DNA: TGTGCCAGCAGCTTAATGGGGGACAGGAACACCGGGGAGCTGTTTTTT. The encoded protein is CASSLMGDRNTGELFF. The chain uses TRBV7-8 and TRBJ2-2; 7 bases fit TRBD1. V dropped 2 bases and J dropped 1; count of bases not matched to a gene: 4. This CDR3 spans 16 amino acids. Germline assignment: CDR1 SGHVS and CDR2 FQNEAQ.

This chain joins TRBV7-8 and TRBJ1-5; TRBD1 is a possible D gene (5 bases). Germline CDR1 is SGHVS and CDR2 is FQNEAQ. The CDR3 length is 16 residues. The V end lost 1 base, the J end lost 2 bases, and 12 bases lay between the germline ends. In DNA form, the CDR3 reads TGTGCCAGCAGCTTAGGGGGGACGTGGGGCAATCAGCCCCAGCATTTT. Amino acid sequence: CASSLGGTWGNQPQHF.

This clone was picked up a small number of times. V is TRBV2 and J is TRBJ1-1; TRBD1 might be the D (5 bases). With 6 bases removed from V and 3 bases from J, the gap between germline ends came to 14 bases. This CDR3 comprises 14 residues. Germline V gene sequence: CDR1 SNHLY, CDR2 FYNNEI. DNA of the CDR3: TGTGCCAGCAGCTCCGGGACGTACCACACTGAAGCTTTCTTT. The encoded protein is CASSSGTYHTEAFF.

The chain carries TRBV28 and TRBJ2-7; the D is unclear. V lost 8 bases and J 6 bases, leaving 17 bases between the germline ends. This CDR3 has 13 amino acids. Germline CDR1 MDHEN, CDR2 SYDVKM. CDR3 protein: CASSITSMAEQYF. CDR3 sequence (DNA): TGTGCCAGCTCCATTACATCCATGGCCGAGCAGTACTTC.

The chain recombines TRBV4-3 with TRBJ1-6; 8 bases are a match to TRBD1. Per germline, CDR1 LGHNA and CDR2 YSLEER. The CDR3 contains 15 residues. J lost 14 bases, V lost 1 base, and 10 bases had no gene match. The CDR3 sequence: CASSQVGGTGRTLHF. CDR3 in DNA: TGCGCCAGCAGCCAAGTAGGGGGGACAGGTCGGACCCTCCACTTT.

The chain couples TRBV7-2 to TRBJ2-7, with D perhaps matching TRBD2 (6 bases). The CDR3 sequence is 15 residues long. Germline V gives CDR1 SGHTA, CDR2 FQGNSA. Trimming shortened V by 5 bases and J by 3 bases, and 17 bases separated the two germline ends. The CDR3 loop is CASSPSYSEGYEQYF. The CDR3 DNA follows: TGTGCCAGCAGCCCTTCTTACTCGGAGGGCTACGAGCAGTACTTC.

V and J are TRBV3-1 (or the pseudogene TRBV3-2) and TRBJ1-5; D might be TRBD1 (6 bases). This CDR3 is 14 amino acids long. Germline CDR1 is LGHDT and CDR2 is YNNKEL (reference sequence). The V end was cut by 5 bases, the J end by 3 bases, with 11 bases between. CDR3 coding DNA: TGTGCCAGCAGCTCCCGACAGGACAATCAGCCCCAGCATTTT. It codes for CASSSRQDNQPQHF.

The V call is TRBV19, the J call TRBJ1-6; D unclear. There are 15 residues in the CDR3. The germline V gene has CDR1 LNHDA and CDR2 SQIVND (reference sequence). The V end lost 1 base, the J end lost 14 bases, and 18 bases lay between the germline ends. CDR3 DNA: TGTGCCAGTAGTATAGCGGCAGGCTCGGAATTTACCCTCCACTTT. As protein: CASSIAAGSEFTLHF.

The V gene is TRBV4-3, the J gene TRBJ2-3; D ambiguous. Per germline, CDR1 LGHNA and CDR2 YSLEER. V lost 0 bases and J lost 2, with 18 bases in between. The CDR3 has 18 residues. The CDR3 region has the DNA TGCGCCAGCAGCCAAGATTCCCCCTCTGGTGGATACACAGATACGCAGTATTTT. Its translation: CASSQDSPSGGYTDTQYF.

The chain links TRBV5-1 to TRBJ1-2; 7 bases are a match to TRBD1. Germline loops: CDR1 SGHRS, CDR2 YFSETQ. The CDR3 runs 13 residues. With 3 bases clipped from V and 7 bases from J, the junction kept 6 bases outside the gene matches. CDR3 sequence reads: CASSSGQYAGYTF. The CDR3 DNA follows: TGCGCCAGCAGCTCGGGACAGTACGCTGGCTACACCTTC. The variable domain in full, with the rest retrieved from reference TRBV5-1 and TRBJ1-2, is KAGVTQTPRYLIKTRGQQVTLSCSPISGHRSVSWYQQTPGQGLQFLFEYFSETQRNKGNFPGRFSGRQFSNSRSEMNVSTLELGDSALYLCASSSGQYAGYTFGSGTRLTVV.

This rearrangement joins TRBV7-3 to TRBJ2-7, with TRBD2 identical over 7 bases. Germline V CDR1 and CDR2: SGHTA, FQGTGA. The CDR3 is made up of 14 amino acids. With 2 bases clipped from V and 4 bases from J, the junction kept 5 bases outside the gene matches. The CDR3 region is CASSLGISGYEQYF. As DNA, the CDR3 is TGTGCCAGCAGCTTAGGCATTAGCGGGTACGAGCAGTACTTC. Filled out from reference TRBV7-3 and TRBJ2-7, the complete variable domain reads GAGVSQTPSNKVTEKGKYVELRCDPISGHTALYWYRQSLGQGPEFLIYFQGTGAADDSGLPNDRFFAVRPEGSVSTLKIQRTERGDSAVYLCASSLGISGYEQYFGPGTRLTVT.

The V gene is TRBV15, the J gene TRBJ2-3; the D gene is possibly TRBD2 (5 bases). The CDR3 runs 15 residues. Germline-derived CDR1 and CDR2 are LNHNV and YYDKDF (reference sequence). The V end lost 1 base, the J end lost 6 bases, and 14 bases lay between the germline ends. The CDR3 DNA sequence: TGTGCCACCAGCAGAGGAGGCGGGCCGGGGGATACGCAGTATTTT. This gives the protein CATSRGGGPGDTQYF.

The chain employs TRBV7-2 and TRBJ2-7, with D maybe TRBD1 (6 bases). Trimming removed 1 base at V and 2 bases at J, with 12 bases between. The CDR3 covers 15 residues. Germline lookup yields CDR1 SGHTA and CDR2 FQGNSA. The CDR3 spells CASSLDGTTTYEQYF. For the CDR3, the DNA is TGTGCCAGCAGCTTAGACGGGACAACCACCTACGAGCAGTACTTC.

This clone has more than one count but fewer than ten. The chain uses TRBV21-1 and TRBJ1-4; the table's D gene call, TRBD1, was not cross checked with the DNA. TRBV21-1 is an annotated pseudogene. The CDR3 is 17 residues long. CDR3 bases: TGTGCCAGCAGCAAAATCCCAGGATATGCAACTAATGAAAAACTGTTTTTT. Protein sequence: CASSKIPGYATNEKLFF.

This chain links TRBV29-1 with TRBJ2-1; 8 positions agree with TRBD2. The length of the CDR3 is 14 residues. Germline lookup yields CDR1 SQVTM and CDR2 ANQGSEA. V lost 3 bases and J lost 0; bases outside the gene matches: 1. CDR3 in amino acids: CSVDSGSSYNEQFF. The CDR3 region has the DNA TGCAGCGTTGACAGCGGGAGCTCCTACAATGAGCAGTTCTTC.

This chain's CDR3 is CASGQTTNYGYTF. CDR3 bases: TGTGCCTCCGGACAGACAACTAACTATGGCTACACCTTC. V gene TRBV30 combines with J gene TRBJ1-2; the D gene is possibly TRBD1 (6 bases). The germline gives CDR1 GTSNPN, CDR2 SVGIG (reference sequence). V lost 7 bases and J 0 bases, leaving 12 bases between the germline ends. The CDR3 totals 13 residues.

Written as DNA, the CDR3 is TGCGCCAGCAGCTCTCAAGCGGGAGACCTCTCCTACGAGCAGTACTTC. This encodes CASSSQAGDLSYEQYF. The chain uses TRBV5-1 and TRBJ2-7, with TRBD2 matching 8 bases. Germline CDR1 and CDR2: SGHRS and YFSETQ. V shed 3 bases, J shed 0 bases, and the junction held 8 bases outside the gene matches. The CDR3 runs 16 residues.